This T cell receptor (beta chain) derives from a study of cytomegalovirus exposure and HLA in healthy donors. The PCR contained 60 Vbeta and 13 Jbeta primers. Data came from immunoSEQ multiplex PCR; TCRdb stores just in-frame clones and leaves some out. The sample yields 150,000 to 180,000 clones, more than 75% seen once. General study results and limits: In a later analysis, TCR beta V- and J-gene trimming was associated with a missense DCLRE1C variant. A cluster of highly shared sequence variants was likely a sequencing artifact.

Notes on this clone: Its target is unknown.

Looked up from germline, CDR1 is MGHDK and CDR2 is SYGVNS. V gave up 6 bases and J gave up 4 bases; unmatched junction bases: 8. The CDR3 has 15 residues. This chain uses TRBV25-1 with TRBJ2-7, with 11 nucleotides matching TRBD1. The sequencing input was PBMCs. The clonotype was recovered from a man aged 30 to 39 in good health and CMV-seropositive. For the CDR3, the DNA is TGTGCCAGCAGCCCCGGGACAGGGGGTTTATACGAGCAGTACTTC. It yields the protein CASSPGTGGLYEQYF.